This T cell receptor beta chain was sequenced for a study of CD8+CD57+ T cells in acquired aplastic anemia. Comment on this clonotype: The junction departs from the called germline gene at one end, perhaps through a read error.

This CDR3 comprises 11 residues. From germline, CDR1 is SEHNR and CDR2 FQNEAQ (reference sequence). It was genomic DNA that served as the template for profiling TCR beta VDJ and CDR3. TCRdb processed the reads anew with MiXCR; each CDR3 protein has one entry. The sample holds about 180,000 distinct CDR3 sequences, 46% seen once. The TCR sequence derives from a human donor in good health. The chain uses TRBV7-9 and TRBJ2-5; D remains ambiguous. The sequenced sample consisted of sorted CD4+, CD8+, or CD8+CD57+ T cells (not recorded which) from PBMCs. The CDR3 is CVSSQDQTQYF. The CDR3, as DNA: TGTGTCAGCAGTCAGGACCAGACCCAGTACTTC.